This TCR beta chain was sequenced in a study of TIL therapy for anti-PD-1-resistant metastatic lung cancer. The time point here: pre-treatment sample, taken before nivolumab and TIL therapy. Enrollment ran from 2017 to early 2020. This was the immunoSEQ v3 assay. TCRdb keeps only in-frame clones here, not all; method: immunoSEQ multiplex PCR. This sample has 60,000 or so clones, with around 68% found just once. Germline values: CDR1 GTSNPN, CDR2 SVGIG (reference sequence). Trimming removed 0 bases at V and 1 base at J, with 7 bases between. The CDR3 spans 15 residues. Specimen: blood, collected at baseline. V gene TRBV30 combines with J gene TRBJ2-6; D call uncertain. This receptor was identified in a person between 25 and 79 years old with non-small cell lung cancer. CDR3 sequence reads: CAWSVLFSGANVLTF. The CDR3 coding sequence is TGTGCCTGGAGTGTTTTGTTTTCTGGGGCCAACGTCCTGACTTTC.